This T cell receptor (beta chain) was sequenced in a study of OX40 agonist ivuxolimab in advanced cancers. Study results and caveats: CD8+ T cells (on average) carried more expanded clones than CD4+ T cells. Certain nonresponders additionally had low normalized T-cell clonal expansion.

To note about this clone: The antigen is undetermined.

Generated by immunoSEQ multiplex PCR, the TCRdb table keeps only in-frame clones and is missing some. There are tens of thousands of clones in the sample; around 87% occur only once, and around 15% lies in the top ten. Germline V lookup: CDR1 SNHLY, CDR2 FYNNEI. This CDR3 has 16 amino acids. V was cut by 1 base and J by 2 bases, with 12 bases left in between. The clonotype was recovered from an adult with an advanced solid tumor such as melanoma, head and neck, liver or kidney cancer. The chain is built from TRBV2 and TRBJ2-1; a possible D gene is TRBD1 (5 bases). This sample comprised CD4+ or CD8+ T cells sorted from blood, obtained in a trial of the OX40 agonist ivuxolimab. CDR3 sequence: CASSEEGDSAYNEQFF. The CDR3, as DNA: TGTGCCAGCAGTGAAGAAGGGGATTCCGCCTACAATGAGCAGTTCTTC.